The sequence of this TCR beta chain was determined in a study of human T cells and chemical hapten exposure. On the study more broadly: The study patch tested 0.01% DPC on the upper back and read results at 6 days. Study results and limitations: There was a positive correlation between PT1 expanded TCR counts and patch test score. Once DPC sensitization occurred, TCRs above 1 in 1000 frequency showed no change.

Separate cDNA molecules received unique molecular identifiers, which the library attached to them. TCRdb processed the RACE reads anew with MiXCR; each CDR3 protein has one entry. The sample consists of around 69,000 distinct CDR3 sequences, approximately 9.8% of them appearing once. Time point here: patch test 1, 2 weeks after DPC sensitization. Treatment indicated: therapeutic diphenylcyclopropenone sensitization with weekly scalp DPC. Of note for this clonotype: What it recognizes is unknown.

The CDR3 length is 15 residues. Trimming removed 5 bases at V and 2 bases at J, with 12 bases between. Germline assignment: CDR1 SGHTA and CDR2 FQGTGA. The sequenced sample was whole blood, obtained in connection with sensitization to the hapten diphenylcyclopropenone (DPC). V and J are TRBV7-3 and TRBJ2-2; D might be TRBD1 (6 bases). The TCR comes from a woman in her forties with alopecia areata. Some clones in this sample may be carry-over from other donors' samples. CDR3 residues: CASSTGTFNTGELFF. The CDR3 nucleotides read TGTGCCAGCAGCACCGGGACATTCAACACCGGGGAGCTGTTTTTT.